Listed here are 7 T cell receptor beta chains from one sample, sequenced in a study of identical twins. TCRdb re-called the 5' RACE reads with MiXCR, one entry per CDR3 protein. The sample yields 500,000 to 550,000 distinct CDR3 sequences, approximately 20% seen once. This same sample was also part of a study on yellow fever vaccine responses in identical twins.

Specimen: CD4+ T cells sorted from blood. The receptors derive from a woman aged 18-29 years in good health.

This clonotype was picked up a small number of times. The rearrangement joins TRBV5-1 to TRBJ2-1, with unresolved D. V lost 5 bases and J 3 bases, leaving 12 bases between the germline ends. Looked up from germline, CDR1 is SGHRS and CDR2 is YFSETQ. The CDR3 runs 14 residues. CDR3: CASRSTFLYNEQFF. CDR3 DNA sequence: TGCGCCAGCAGATCGACATTTCTCTACAATGAGCAGTTCTTC.

The J gene is TRBJ2-3, the V gene TRBV5-1, with D possibly TRBD1 on 6 matching bases. The CDR3 has 15 amino acids. Trimming took 1 base from V and 4 from J, leaving 13 bases between them. Germline V CDR1 and CDR2: SGHRS, YFSETQ. For the CDR3, the DNA is TGCGCCAGCAGCTTGCAGGGGTTTGGGCCAGATACGCAGTATTTT. It encodes CASSLQGFGPDTQYF.

This clonotype showed up just a few times. This chain joins TRBV2 and TRBJ1-2, with a weak D call TRBD1 (5 bases). The CDR3 sequence is 14 residues long. Trimming stripped 6 bases from V and 4 bases from J, with 15 bases between. Germline values: CDR1 SNHLY, CDR2 FYNNEI. The CDR3 loop is CASRFRDYPYGYTF. In DNA form, the CDR3 reads TGTGCCAGCAGATTTAGGGACTACCCCTATGGCTACACCTTC.

This clonotype turned up a few times. The chain recombines TRBV29-1 with TRBJ2-7; 13 nucleotides match TRBD2. The CDR3 covers 14 residues. J lost 4 bases, V lost 5 bases, and 5 bases had no gene match. Germline V CDR1 and CDR2: SQVTM, ANQGSEA. CDR3 protein: CSVLGLAGKYEQYF. The CDR3 nucleotides are TGCAGCGTTTTGGGACTAGCGGGAAAGTACGAGCAGTACTTC.

This chain connects TRBV7-9 to TRBJ2-2; D perhaps matches TRBD2 (6 bases). Germline CDR1 reads SEHNR; CDR2 reads FQNEAQ (reference sequence). This CDR3 is built from 11 residues. The V and J ends lost 5 bases and 8 bases respectively, with 6 bases between them. The CDR3 loop reads CASSREGELFF. CDR3 DNA sequence: TGTGCCAGCAGCCGGGAGGGGGAGCTGTTTTTT.

This clonotype was counted a few times. This chain joins TRBV3-1 and TRBJ2-3; D may correspond to TRBD1 or TRBD2 (5 bases each). Trimming left V 3 bases short and J 3 bases short, with 7 bases between. The CDR3 extends over 13 amino acids. CDR1 LGHDT and CDR2 YNNKEL come from the germline V gene (reference sequence). The CDR3 loop is CASSQGVTDTQYF. The DNA for the CDR3 is TGTGCCAGCAGCCAGGGGGTTACAGATACGCAGTATTTT.

J is TRBJ2-7 and V is TRBV6-2 or TRBV6-3; D uncertain. The CDR3 is made up of 15 amino acids. Germline CDR1 and CDR2: MNHEY and SVGEGT. Trimming left V 2 bases short and J 3 bases short, with 14 bases between. CDR3: CASSYGLALGYEQYF. CDR3 nucleotide sequence: TGTGCCAGCAGTTACGGGCTGGCCCTAGGCTACGAGCAGTACTTC.